The source of this T cell receptor beta chain is a study of T-cell memory formation after mild COVID-19. Background on the study: The two donors had largely donor-specific TCR clusters.

Notes on the study in general: Pre-infection memory held some responding clones, suggesting pre-existing cross-reactive T cells responded. Mostly located in CM and EM were contracting CD4+ clones, with contracting CD8+ clones located in EMRA.

The CDR3 sequence is 15 residues long. V shed 7 bases, J shed 3 bases, and the junction held 5 bases outside the gene matches. The germline gives CDR1 ENHRY, CDR2 SYGVKD. About this clonotype: The antigen is undetermined.

Constant-segment primers served in 5'RACE that generated TCR alpha and TCR beta cDNA libraries bearing sample barcodes and UMIs. TCRdb re-called the 5' RACE reads through MiXCR, storing one row per CDR3 protein. Of approximately 450,000 distinct CDR3 sequences in the sample, 18% were seen once. The origin of this receptor is an adult woman who had mild COVID-19 (a few samples of this study predate the infection). Cell type and time point are not known. Sequenced material: PBMCs or a T cell subset sorted from them (not recorded which). The rearrangement links TRBV10-3 to TRBJ2-1; 11 bases fit TRBD1. The DNA of the CDR3 is TGTGCCATCAATGGCGGGACAGGGGGCTACAATGAGCAGTTCTTC. It yields the protein CAINGGTGGYNEQFF.